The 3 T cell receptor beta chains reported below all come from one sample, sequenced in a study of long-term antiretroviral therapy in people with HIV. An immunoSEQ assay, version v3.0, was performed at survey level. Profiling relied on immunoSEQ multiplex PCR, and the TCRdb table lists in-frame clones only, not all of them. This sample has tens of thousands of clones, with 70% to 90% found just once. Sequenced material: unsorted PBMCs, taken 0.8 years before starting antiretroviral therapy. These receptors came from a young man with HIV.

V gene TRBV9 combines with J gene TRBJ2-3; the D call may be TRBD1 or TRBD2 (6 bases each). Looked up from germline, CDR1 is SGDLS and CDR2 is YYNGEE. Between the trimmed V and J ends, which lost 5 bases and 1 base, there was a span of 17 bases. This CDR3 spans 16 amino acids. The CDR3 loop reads CASSPHGGRGTDTQYF. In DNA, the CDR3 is TGTGCCAGCAGTCCCCATGGGGGGCGGGGCACAGATACGCAGTATTTT.

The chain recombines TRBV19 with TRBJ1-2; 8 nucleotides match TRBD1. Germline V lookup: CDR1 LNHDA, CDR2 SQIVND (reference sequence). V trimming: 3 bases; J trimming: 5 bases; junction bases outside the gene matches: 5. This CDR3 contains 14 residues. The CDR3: CASSITGTGYGYTF. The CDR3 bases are TGTGCCAGTAGTATCACCGGGACAGGATATGGCTACACCTTC.

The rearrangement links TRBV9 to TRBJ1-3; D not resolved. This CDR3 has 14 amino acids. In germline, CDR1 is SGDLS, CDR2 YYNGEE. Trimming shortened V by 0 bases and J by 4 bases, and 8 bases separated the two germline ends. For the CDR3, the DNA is TGTGCCAGCAGCGTAGACAGCAGCGGAAACACCATATATTTT. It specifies CASSVDSSGNTIYF.